This TCR beta chain was observed in a study of control samples from healthy donors and cancer patients. Data came from immunoSEQ multiplex PCR; TCRdb stores just in-frame clones and leaves some out. Of under 450,000 clones in the sample, more than 80% were seen once. The sequencing input was PBMCs. This receptor was taken from a man in his forties or fifties with head and neck cancer.

This CDR3 is CASSGDRGPTNYGYTF. CDR3 nucleotides: TGTGCCAGCAGTGGGGACAGGGGCCCTACTAACTATGGCTACACCTTC. The chain employs TRBV27 and TRBJ1-2; TRBD1 agrees at 10 bases. Looked up from germline, CDR1 is MNHEY and CDR2 is SMNVEV (reference sequence). The CDR3 has 16 residues. V was clipped by 5 bases and J by 0 bases; unmatched bases: 6.